Below, 5 T cell receptor beta chains from the same sample are listed, as sequenced in a study of identical twins. TCRdb passed the 5' RACE reads through MiXCR, listing each CDR3 protein once. The repertoire holds under 1 million distinct CDR3 sequences, with 9% to 15% as singletons. This same sample was also part of a study on yellow fever vaccine responses in identical twins.

Sequencing was carried out using PBMCs. These receptors originate from a woman aged 18-30 years in good health.

The rearrangement joins TRBV29-1 to TRBJ2-1; D not certain. The CDR3 is made up of 11 amino acids. V lost 8 bases and J lost 7, with 12 bases in between. The germline V gene has CDR1 SQVTM and CDR2 ANQGSEA. CDR3 protein: CSFRPENEQFF. CDR3 DNA sequence: TGCAGCTTTAGACCCGAAAATGAGCAGTTCTTC.

This clonotype was seen more than once but under ten times. The genes are TRBV20-1 and TRBJ1-1; maybe TRBD1 (6 bases). CDR1 DFQATT and CDR2 SNEGSKA come from the germline V gene (reference sequence). The CDR3 length is 16 residues. V was cut by 0 bases and J by 3 bases, with 17 bases left in between. CDR3 sequence (DNA): TGCAGTGCTAGAGATCAGGGGACACAAAGGCACACTGAAGCTTTCTTT. Encoded protein: CSARDQGTQRHTEAFF.

This clonotype was detected a few times. The chain recombines TRBV5-1 with TRBJ2-3; possible D gene TRBD2, 6 bases. Trimming pared 4 bases from V and 0 bases from J, leaving 15 bases between. This CDR3 has 16 amino acids. Germline V gene sequence: CDR1 SGHRS, CDR2 YFSETQ. DNA of the CDR3: TGCGCCAGCAGCCGTAGCGGAACGTATAGCACAGATACGCAGTATTTT. Translating gives CASSRSGTYSTDTQYF.

This clonotype was counted ten times or more. This chain connects TRBV28 to TRBJ1-2; TRBD1 aligns across 7 bases. The CDR3 runs to 14 residues. Germline CDR1 is MDHEN and CDR2 is SYDVKM. Losses at the gene ends were 7 bases for V and 6 bases for J; bases not matched to a gene: 11. The CDR3 is CASTTGIALNGYTF. The CDR3 region has the DNA TGTGCCAGCACGACAGGGATAGCTTTGAATGGCTACACCTTC.

This chain connects TRBV7-9 to TRBJ2-7; D is perhaps TRBD2 (5 bases). Per the germline V gene, CDR1 is SEHNR and CDR2 is FQNEAQ (reference sequence). Trimming left V 5 bases short and J 5 bases short, with 10 bases between. The CDR3 has 12 amino acids. CDR3 in amino acids: CASSIGRNEQYF. The CDR3 nucleotides read TGTGCCAGCAGCATAGGGAGAAACGAGCAGTACTTC.